These T cell receptor beta chains were read from a single sample in a study of blood T cell repertoires in COVID-19. Profiling relied on immunoSEQ multiplex PCR, and the TCRdb table lists in-frame clones only, not all of them. The top ten hold roughly 9.8% of the sample, which has fewer than 300,000 clones, roughly nine tenths seen once. Source material: peripheral blood. The source of these receptors is a man aged 35 to 55 who had recovered from COVID-19. Both conserved end residues are part of each CDR3.

CDR3 length	V gene	CDR3 protein
16	TRBV6-2/TRBV6-3	CASSYSRRGADYEQYF
14	TRBV2	CASSPSAPTYTQYF
14	TRBV6-2/TRBV6-3	CASSYTQGKNIQYF
14	TRBV6-2/TRBV6-3	CASSPLRGQETQYF
13	TRBV19	CASSITGGYEQYF
14	TRBV6-5	CASRTGEYNYGYTF
16	TRBV27	CASSPYWAGPYNEQFF
15	TRBV11-2	CASSSAAGPTDTQYF
15	TRBV7-2	CASSFGLAGGREQYF
15	TRBV7-2	CASRFRDSFIEGYTF
15	TRBV4-3	CASSQGGTGAGEAFF
16	TRBV7-9	CASSLSLAGRQGTQYF
15	TRBV5-4	CASSFYDRGPEKLFF
13	TRBV10-3	CAISAGVDQPQHF
13	TRBV12-3/TRBV12-4	CASRGQGNTEAFF
11	TRBV30	CAWTPGGEQYF
14	TRBV9	CASSSGTDRYEQYF
17	TRBV7-2	CASSPNPSGMLPDTQYF
15	TRBV9	CASSVTGRADGTQYF
19	TRBV18	CASSPKPGTGTGVADTQYF
15	TRBV5-1	CASSLAGTSVNEQFF
17	TRBV4-3	CASSQEPLGSTANVLTF
17	TRBV15	CATSRTGTSGVRNEQFF
15	TRBV7-9	CASSSDGTSAPEQFF
13	TRBV29-1	CSAQLGHTNEQFF
14	TRBV10-3	CAIGGGQTSTEAFF
13	TRBV5-1	CASSWGQVLGYTF
16	TRBV7-9	CASSSRQLGQGDEQYF
15	TRBV18	CASSPGRAGNQPQHF
16	TRBV19	CASSKETGAYPWAQHF
17	TRBV5-4	CASSLFGLAFGTDTQYF
15	TRBV7-2	CASSLVVRGGETQYF
13	TRBV6-5	CASSYWQGVGYTF
15	TRBV19	CASSIGTGPNQPQHF
15	TRBV3-1/TRBV3-2	CASSRGQGARYGYTF
11	TRBV30	CAWSGGSRGFF
13	TRBV5-8	CATIGGALNEQFF
15	TRBV4-1	CASSQETGVNSPLHF
15	TRBV6-1	CASSEAGFGSYEQYF
17	TRBV15	CATRGLAGGHIGGELFF